Listed here are 2 T cell receptor beta chains from one sample, sequenced in a study of blood T cell repertoires in COVID-19. Using immunoSEQ multiplex PCR, the repertoire was profiled, and TCRdb retains in-frame clones only, with some absent. This sample carries tens of thousands of clones, around 85% of them seen once, and the ten largest clones take roughly 12%. Material for sequencing was peripheral blood. The origin of the receptors is a human donor in a cohort sampled during active COVID-19.

The rearrangement joins TRBV28 to TRBJ1-1; D is unresolved. The germline gives CDR1 MDHEN, CDR2 SYDVKM. CDR3 size: 13 residues. V was clipped by 3 bases and J by 4 bases, with 9 bases between them. CDR3 sequence reads: CASSFEGGTEAFF. The CDR3 region has the DNA TGTGCCAGCAGTTTCGAGGGAGGCACTGAAGCTTTCTTT.

V usage is TRBV10-3 and J usage is TRBJ1-5; 9 bases line up with TRBD1. J lost 6 bases, V lost 10 bases, and 13 bases had no gene match. The CDR3 length is 15 residues. Per germline, CDR1 ENHRY and CDR2 SYGVKD. Here the CDR3 DNA reads TGTGCCACCCACGAGGGACAGGGACCAGCTCAGCCCCAGCATTTT. As protein: CATHEGQGPAQPQHF.